The T cell receptor beta chain under discussion was sequenced for a study of blood T cells in healthy people across ages. The use of a sample-barcoded 5' primer and a J-beta primer mix characterized a second PCR of roughly 7 to 11 cycles. Each single sample gave us at least 2.5 million CDR3-containing paired-end reads. MiXCR was run by TCRdb on the 5' RACE reads, yielding one entry per CDR3 protein. There are approximately 780,000 distinct CDR3 sequences in the sample; roughly 25% occur only once, and 2.5% to 3.5% lies in the top ten. Whole-study findings and limits: Per million T cells, TCR beta diversity dropped roughly linearly as age increased. There was no known CMV status for donors, so expanded clonotype changes were possibly confounded. With unsorted PBMCs, a conclusive comparison of naive versus antigen-experienced cells was not possible.

This clonotype was seen a few times. Antigen unknown. Germline-derived CDR1 and CDR2 are KGHSH and LQKENI. The length of the CDR3 is 15 residues. Trimming cost V 0 bases and J 6 bases; bases outside gene matches: 2. These records were also assigned to another study, of T cells of mothers and their children.

Specimen: blood. The clonotype was recovered from a boy younger than 18 in good health. This chain joins TRBV18 and TRBJ2-1, with 10 bases fitting TRBD2. CDR3 region: CASSPPAGGPNEQFF. For the CDR3, the DNA is TGTGCCAGCTCACCACCAGCGGGGGGGCCCAATGAGCAGTTCTTC.